This passage covers 9 T cell receptor beta chains from one sample sequenced in a study of neurological immune-mediated disorders. TCRdb re-called the 5' RACE reads through MiXCR, storing one row per CDR3 protein. The sample lists 45,000 to 50,000 distinct CDR3 sequences, about 23% occurring once. The sequencing input was PBMCs. These receptors came from a woman in her seventies in good health.

This clonotype was counted at least ten times. This chain links TRBV7-8 with TRBJ2-1, with TRBD2 matching over 9 bases. Losses at the gene ends were 1 base for V and 9 bases for J; bases not matched to a gene: 7. The CDR3 extends over 15 amino acids. Germline V lookup: CDR1 SGHVS, CDR2 FQNEAQ. The CDR3 sequence is CASSLVAGAEFEQFF. The DNA of the CDR3 is TGTGCCAGCAGCTTAGTAGCGGGGGCTGAGTTTGAGCAGTTCTTC.

This chain joins TRBV7-3 and TRBJ2-2; tentatively, D is TRBD1 (5 bases). V lost 8 bases and J lost 4, with 14 bases in between. Germline V gives CDR1 SGHTA, CDR2 FQGTGA. CDR3 size: 14 residues. CDR3 region: CASGAAGRTGELFF. CDR3 nucleotides: TGTGCCAGCGGGGCGGCTGGGCGCACCGGGGAGCTGTTTTTT.

The chain combines TRBV6-4 with TRBJ2-3; D possibly uses TRBD1 or TRBD2 (6 bases each). The CDR3 consists of 15 residues. V shed 0 bases and J shed 2 bases, with 9 bases lying between them. CDR1 and CDR2 from the germline V gene are MRHNA and SNTAGT. The CDR3 protein is CASSDSGGVTDTQYF. The CDR3 DNA reads TGTGCCAGCAGTGACTCGGGGGGCGTCACAGATACGCAGTATTTT.

The chain employs TRBV7-2 and TRBJ2-2, with 7 bases that match TRBD1. V gave up 5 bases and J gave up 3 bases; unmatched junction bases: 6. Per germline, CDR1 SGHTA and CDR2 FQGNSA. The CDR3 loop spans 15 amino acids. The CDR3 DNA is TGTGCCAGCAGCCCGAGAGGGGGCTACACCGGGGAGCTGTTTTTT. It encodes CASSPRGGYTGELFF.

The CDR3 reads CASSLESRSGANVLTF. In DNA, the CDR3 is TGTGCCAGCAGCTTAGAATCCCGTTCTGGGGCCAACGTCCTGACTTTC. This chain uses TRBV7-2 with TRBJ2-6; no definite D call. V lost 1 base, J lost 1 base, and 8 bases lay in between. The CDR3 loop spans 16 amino acids. Germline lookup yields CDR1 SGHTA and CDR2 FQGNSA.

This clonotype was found many times. The genes are TRBV4-3 and TRBJ1-4; D might be TRBD1 (5 bases). The CDR3 is 14 residues long. V was shortened by 4 bases and J by 1 base, with 7 bases between the two germline ends. Germline CDR1 and CDR2: LGHNA and YSLEER. The CDR3 sequence is CASSLGGTNEKLFF. The CDR3 DNA sequence: TGCGCCAGCAGCCTCGGGGGAACTAATGAAAAACTGTTTTTT.

The table lists this clonotype with many counts. The rearrangement uses TRBV5-1 and TRBJ2-3; TRBD1 might be the D (5 bases). This CDR3 has 14 amino acids. The germline V and J ends were trimmed by 1 base and 6 bases, with 12 bases remaining between them. Germline CDR1 is SGHRS and CDR2 is YFSETQ. CDR3 nucleotides: TGCGCCAGCAGCTTGTCCAGGGCCGAGGATACGCAGTATTTT. This sequence encodes CASSLSRAEDTQYF.

There are many counts of this clonotype. The V and J genes are TRBV20-1 and TRBJ2-3, with 11 bases matching TRBD2. This CDR3 spans 15 amino acids. Unmatched junction bases numbered 4, after V lost 3 bases and J lost 2 bases. The germline V gene has CDR1 DFQATT and CDR2 SNEGSKA (reference sequence). The DNA of the CDR3 is TGCAGTGCTAGTCGGACTAGCGGGTACACAGATACGCAGTATTTT. This sequence encodes CSASRTSGYTDTQYF.

This clonotype appeared a single time. The rearrangement uses TRBV5-4 and TRBJ2-1; D perhaps matches TRBD2 (7 bases). CDR3 size: 15 residues. V lost 4 bases to trimming and J lost 0 bases, with 11 bases between them. Germline values: CDR1 SGHNT, CDR2 YYREEE (reference sequence). The CDR3 loop is CASSVGGHSYNEQFF. The CDR3 DNA reads as TGTGCCAGCAGCGTGGGGGGGCACTCCTACAATGAGCAGTTCTTC.